This T cell receptor beta chain was captured by sequencing in a study of T cell responses to AZD1222 COVID-19 vaccine. CDR3 size: 13 residues. Trimming took off 3 bases at V and 5 bases at J, with 9 bases between the two ends. CDR1 is KGHDR, CDR2 SFDVKD, per germline. Clones were read by immunoSEQ multiplex PCR, and TCRdb kept only the in-frame ones, dropping some. This table has some 170,000 clones, about 90% appearing once. The clonotype comes from an adult in good health. The starting material was peripheral blood, obtained on day 0 of MenACWY control vaccination. The rearrangement uses TRBV24-1 and TRBJ1-2; D ambiguous. CDR3 DNA: TGTGCCACCAGTGATCCACTGGGGTATGGCTACACCTTC. Translating gives CATSDPLGYGYTF.